This T cell receptor (beta chain) was profiled in a study of T cell repertoires in cytomegalovirus infection (dated by TCRdb to between 2018 and 2021). A note on the overall study: The HLA type of each donor mattered for the analysis, because public TCR beta signatures pointed to carriage of CMV infection along with the matching HLA type. General conclusions and limits of the study: Cumulative frequency of public TCR beta family members discriminated carriers of CMV infection plus the relevant HLA type in this cohort and an independent approximately 400-donor cohort. The ex vivo response was dominated by HLA-C-restricted CMV-specific TCR beta clonotypes, and the single most frequent clonotype in two of eight donors was supplied by these HLA-C-restricted clonotypes.

Trimming accounts for 4 bases at V and 0 bases at J, while the number of junction bases matched to no gene is 6. The cysteine opens and the phenylalanine closes a CDR3 of 17 amino acids. The kept DNA is CDR3 alone, 51 bases in frame from the first base. The germline V gene (reference sequence) yields SEHNR for CDR1 and FQNEAQ for CDR2. The table lists this clonotype with many counts. Its antigen remains undetermined. No base qualities exist here, and no much larger clone lies one base off it. Sequencing was carried out with an Illumina HiSeq 1500. Through fastp at Q25 and MiXCR, TCRdb rebuilt clones from the public reads, retaining in-frame beta chains. Every CDR3 protein is listed once, alongside the most common genes and DNA of its rows. The sample table holds about 490,000 distinct CDR3 sequences, of which around 11% were seen once. About 10% of the sample goes to the ten largest clones.

The source is a human donor in good health (CMV status not recorded). Some clones in this sample may be carry-over from other donors' samples. Sequences were obtained from PBMCs. This chain joins TRBV7-9 to TRBJ2-5; TRBD2 fits 12 bases in the junction. The CDR3: CASSSGGTSGYQETQYF. The nucleotide sequence reads as follows: TGTGCCAGCAGCTCAGGGGGGACTAGCGGGTACCAAGAGACCCAGTACTTC.